Shown below are 9 T cell receptor beta chains from a single sample sequenced in a study of read filtering for tumor transcriptome and immune sequencing. From around 0.4 ug of RNA, a library with molecular barcoded alpha/delta and beta/gamma adaptors was made. TCRdb re-called the reads through MiXCR, storing one row per CDR3 protein. The sample carries around 23,000 distinct CDR3 sequences, about 22% recorded once. The sequencing sample was made of a population of CD138-negative cells sorted from bone marrow. These receptors were obtained from a donor aged 40 or over with multiple myeloma.

This clonotype was seen a handful of times. The chain recombines TRBV5-1 with TRBJ2-3; TRBD2 is a possible D gene (6 bases). V gave up 4 bases and J gave up 3 bases, with 15 bases separating them. The CDR3 length is 15 residues. CDR1 and CDR2 (germline): SGHRS, YFSETQ. The CDR3 loop reads CASSPGGGNTDTQYF. The CDR3, as DNA: TGCGCCAGCAGCCCCGGTGGAGGGAATACAGATACGCAGTATTTT.

At least ten counts were recorded for this clonotype. V and J are TRBV2 and TRBJ2-7; no reliable D call. Trimming removed 10 bases at V and 3 bases at J, with 10 bases between. This CDR3 has 11 residues. CDR1 and CDR2 (germline): SNHLY, FYNNEI. CDR3 coding DNA: TGTGCCACAGGCATAATCTACGAGCAGTACTTC. Translating it yields CATGIIYEQYF.

There are many counts of this clonotype. The chain is built from TRBV2 and TRBJ1-1; TRBD1 matches 7 bases. The CDR3 loop spans 14 amino acids. Unmatched junction bases numbered 7, after V lost 4 bases and J lost 5 bases. CDR1 and CDR2 from the germline V gene are SNHLY and FYNNEI. The CDR3 DNA follows: TGTGCCAGCAGTGTAGAGGGGGCGCGGACTGAAGCTTTCTTT. This sequence encodes CASSVEGARTEAFF.

This clonotype was counted at least ten times. The chain couples TRBV3-1 to TRBJ2-5; 7 nucleotides agree with TRBD2. Losses at the gene ends were 0 bases for V and 5 bases for J; bases not matched to a gene: 3. CDR1 is LGHDT and CDR2 is YNNKEL in the germline V gene (reference sequence). The CDR3 sequence is 14 residues long. CDR3 DNA: TGTGCCAGCAGCCAAGAAGCGGGACTCGAGACCCAGTACTTC. Protein: CASSQEAGLETQYF.

This clonotype has at least ten counts. This chain joins TRBV11-2 and TRBJ2-3, with D possibly being TRBD1 (6 bases). This CDR3 comprises 15 residues. V was clipped by 5 bases and J by 0 bases, with 12 bases between them. Germline V gives CDR1 SGHAT, CDR2 FQNNGV. CDR3 bases: TGTGCCAGCAGCAAGCACAGGGCGAGCACAGATACGCAGTATTTT. As protein: CASSKHRASTDTQYF.

This clonotype was picked up many times. This chain uses TRBV29-1 with TRBJ2-5, with 9 bases that match TRBD1. This CDR3 spans 13 amino acids. Per germline, CDR1 SQVTM and CDR2 ANQGSEA. With V trimmed by 6 bases and J by 5 bases, 7 bases remained unmatched. CDR3 in DNA: TGCAGCGTGCTACAGGGGGCATGGGAGACCCAGTACTTC. Translating gives CSVLQGAWETQYF. Variable domain in full (rest from reference TRBV29-1 and TRBJ2-5): SAVISQKPSRDICQRGTSLTIQCQVDSQVTMMFWYRQQPGQSLTLIATANQGSEATYESGFVIDKFPISRPNLTFSTLTVSNMSPEDSSIYLCSVLQGAWETQYFGPGTRLLVL.

This clonotype is a singleton in its sample. This may be a read error, as it is one base from a much larger clone. The chain combines TRBV7-3 with TRBJ1-2; the D is unclear. Germline CDR1 and CDR2: SGHTA and FQGTGA. The CDR3 covers 15 residues. CDR3 sequence reads: CACSLGPPGFYGYTF. In DNA, the CDR3 is TGTGCCTGCAGCTTAGGCCCTCCAGGATTCTATGGCTACACCTTC.

Ten or more counts support this clonotype. The chain combines TRBV7-8 with TRBJ2-2, with TRBD1 matching 8 bases. The ends lost 5 bases at V and 6 bases at J; junction bases unmatched: 5. The germline CDR1 and CDR2 sequences are SGHVS and FQNEAQ. CDR3 length: 14 amino acids. CDR3 loop: CASSPGGLAGELFF. The CDR3, as DNA: TGTGCCAGCAGCCCAGGGGGCCTGGCCGGGGAGCTGTTTTTT.

This clonotype showed up many times. The chain employs TRBV7-7 and TRBJ2-2; TRBD2 matches at 13 bases. The V gene's germline CDR1 is SSHAT and CDR2 FNYEAQ (reference sequence). V lost 5 bases, J lost 4 bases, and 7 bases stayed unmatched. The CDR3 extends over 17 amino acids. CDR3 sequence: CASSPTSGGASTGELFF. The CDR3 bases are TGTGCCAGCAGCCCTACTAGCGGGGGGGCCAGCACCGGGGAGCTGTTTTTT.